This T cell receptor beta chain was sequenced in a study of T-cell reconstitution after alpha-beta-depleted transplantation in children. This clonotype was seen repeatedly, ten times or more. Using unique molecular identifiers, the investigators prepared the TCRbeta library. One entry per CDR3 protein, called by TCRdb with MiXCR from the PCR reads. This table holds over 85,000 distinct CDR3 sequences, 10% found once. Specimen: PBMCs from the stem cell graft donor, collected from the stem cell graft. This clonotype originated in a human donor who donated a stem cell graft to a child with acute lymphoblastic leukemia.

The DNA for the CDR3 is TGTGCCAGCAGCAAAAGGGGGGAAAGCGGGAAACAAGAGACCCAGTACTTC. Protein: CASSKRGESGKQETQYF. The V call is TRBV21-1, the J call TRBJ2-5; whether TRBD2, the table's D call, matches the DNA was not checked. TRBV21-1 is deemed a pseudogene. The CDR3 extends over 17 amino acids.